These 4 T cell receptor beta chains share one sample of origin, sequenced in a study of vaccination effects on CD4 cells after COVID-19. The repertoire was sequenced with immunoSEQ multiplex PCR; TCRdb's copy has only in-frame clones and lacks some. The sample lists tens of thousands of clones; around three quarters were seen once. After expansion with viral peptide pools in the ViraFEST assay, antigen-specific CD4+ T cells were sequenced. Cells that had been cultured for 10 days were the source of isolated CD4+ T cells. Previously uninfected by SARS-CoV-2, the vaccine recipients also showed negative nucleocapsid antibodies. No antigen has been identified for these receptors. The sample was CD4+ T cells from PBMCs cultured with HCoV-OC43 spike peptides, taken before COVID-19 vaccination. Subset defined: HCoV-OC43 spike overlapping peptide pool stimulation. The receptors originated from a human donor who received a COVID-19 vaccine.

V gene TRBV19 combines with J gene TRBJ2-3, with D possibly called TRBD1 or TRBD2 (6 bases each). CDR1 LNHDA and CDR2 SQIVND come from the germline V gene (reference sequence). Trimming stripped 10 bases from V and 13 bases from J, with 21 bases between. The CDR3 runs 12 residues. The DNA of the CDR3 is TGTGCCACCCAGTGGGGGGCAGGACAGAAGTATTTT. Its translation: CATQWGAGQKYF.

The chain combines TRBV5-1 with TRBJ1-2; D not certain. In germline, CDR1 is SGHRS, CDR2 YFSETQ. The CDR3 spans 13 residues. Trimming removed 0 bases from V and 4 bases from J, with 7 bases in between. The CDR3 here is CASSLGQSYGYTF. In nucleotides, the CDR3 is TGCGCCAGCAGCTTGGGGCAGTCCTATGGCTACACCTTC.

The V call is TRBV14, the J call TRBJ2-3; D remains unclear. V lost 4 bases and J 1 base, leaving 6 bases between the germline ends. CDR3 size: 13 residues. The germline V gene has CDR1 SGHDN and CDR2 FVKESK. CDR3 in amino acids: CASSPSGTDTQYF. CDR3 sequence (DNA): TGTGCCAGCAGCCCCTCTGGCACAGATACGCAGTATTTT.

CDR3 protein: CASSSNNRGLTYNEQFF. CDR3 nucleotides: TGCGCCAGCAGCTCTAACAACAGGGGGTTGACCTACAATGAGCAGTTCTTC. The chain uses TRBV5-1 and TRBJ2-1, with 8 bases that match TRBD1. Germline-derived CDR1 and CDR2 are SGHRS and YFSETQ. This CDR3 region has 17 residues. Losses at the gene ends were 3 bases for V and 2 bases for J; bases not matched to a gene: 10.